This TCR beta chain appears in the sequencing data of a study of cytomegalovirus exposure and HLA in healthy donors. Whole-study results and caveats: According to an earlier analysis, most TCR beta V segments yielded productive rearrangements about 90% or about 30% of the time. When analyzed later, a missense DCLRE1C variant was found to be linked to TCR beta V- and J-gene trimming. As a later analysis showed, several of the most significant clusters appeared to be linked to common viral pathogens.

V was pared by 2 bases and J by 9 bases, with 17 bases between. The CDR3 has 14 residues. Germline CDR1 reads LGHNA; CDR2 reads YSLEER. Comment on this clone: Antigen: not known.

Everyone who donated was a healthy bone marrow donor. The PCR had 60 Vbeta and 13 Jbeta primers. Clones were sequenced by immunoSEQ multiplex PCR, and TCRdb holds only the in-frame ones, with some missing. Its clone listing holds over 100,000 clones. The chain couples TRBV4-3 to TRBJ2-7, with TRBD2 as a possible D gene (5 bases). The sample was PBMCs. The TCR originated in a man aged 18-30 years in good health and CMV-seronegative. The CDR3 DNA is TGCGCCAGCAGCCAACAGACCGTTGTACGGGGGCAGTACTTC. As protein: CASSQQTVVRGQYF.